The clone carrying this TCR beta chain was recorded many times. Its specificity is unknown. V lost 0 bases, J lost 1 base, and 12 bases lay in between. Germline-derived CDR1 and CDR2 are MDHEN and SYDVKM. The length of the CDR3 is 16 residues. The data originate from a study of regulatory T cells in long-lasting Graves disease. Time point indicated: persistent/refractory GD, antithyroid drugs over 5 years with positive TRAb. PBMC RNA served as the TCR library source. Diagnosing Graves' disease relied on the American Thyroid Association guidelines. The study's findings and limits: TRBV28, TRBJ1-2 and TRBJ2-5 were segments that persistent disease favored.

Researchers made TCR beta libraries by using iRepertoire HTBI primers and running Arm-PCR on CDR3 regions. Via MiXCR, TCRdb re-called the multiplex PCR reads, giving one row per CDR3 protein. The data hold a few hundred thousand distinct CDR3 sequences, with roughly 23% observed a single time. This rearrangement joins TRBV28 to TRBJ1-1; no clear D. The sequence came from a woman aged 40 to 49 with Graves disease. Sequenced material: peripheral blood mononuclear cells (PBMCs), taken when the disease was refractory, from a patient treated with antithyroid drugs. CDR3 sequence (DNA): TGTGCCAGCAGTTTATGGGGTTGGGTCGGGAACACTGAAGCTTTCTTT. Its translation is CASSLWGWVGNTEAFF.